This T cell receptor beta chain was documented in a study of blood T cell repertoires in COVID-19. Study in general: Collection of acute and convalescent COVID-19 samples took place in the United States, Italy and Spain.

Per the original methods: Amplified reference gene primers provided the basis for estimating nucleated cell counts. The table came from immunoSEQ multiplex PCR; TCRdb's copy has only in-frame clones and leaves some out. That table is the source of V, J and clone size, and D and trimming were worked out from the DNA. The sample lists 90,000 to 100,000 clones; 75% to 85% were seen once. J lost 5 bases, V lost 5 bases, and 4 bases had no gene match. Germline V gene sequence: CDR1 LGHDT, CDR2 YNNKEL (reference sequence). The CDR3 sequence is 13 residues long. The receptor comes from a man aged 55 to 70 with acute or convalescent COVID-19. The sequenced sample consisted of peripheral blood. The V and J genes are TRBV3-1 (or the pseudogene TRBV3-2) and TRBJ1-1; 8 bases are shared with TRBD1. The CDR3 DNA reads as TGTGCCAGCAGCGGACAGGGAGGGACTGAAGCTTTCTTT. As protein: CASSGQGGTEAFF.